This T cell receptor (beta chain) was obtained from a study of T cell repertoires in cytomegalovirus infection. The wider study: Recently identified HLA-C-restricted CMV epitopes were among the peptides used.

TCRdb re-analysed the reads in MiXCR, keeping a single row per CDR3 protein. Altogether about 480,000 distinct CDR3 sequences are present, 33% being singletons, with the ten largest covering about 17%. After removal of 9 bases from V and 7 bases from J, the junction contained 13 bases not matched to a gene. The CDR3 has 16 amino acids. The germline V gene has CDR1 SGHVS and CDR2 FNYEAQ. This clonotype was picked up a small number of times. Its target is not known. The chain carries TRBV7-6 and TRBJ2-2, with 11 bases lining up with TRBD2. Sequenced here: cultured PBMCs, sampled from culture after CMV antigen stimulation. The receptor comes from a human donor in good health (CMV status not recorded). Some clones in this sample may be carry-over from other donors' samples. Written as DNA, the CDR3 is TGTGCCAGTCACCCCACTAGCGGGAGAAGGATCGGGGAGCTGTTTTTT. Its translation: CASHPTSGRRIGELFF.